This T cell receptor (beta chain) emerged from a study of cytomegalovirus exposure and HLA in healthy donors. Study-wide results and limits: A later analysis appeared to link common viral pathogens to several of the most significant clusters. In an earlier analysis, productive rearrangement rates for most beta V segments clustered near 87% or 30%.

In the case of this clone: The antigen remains unidentified.

The study ran its PCR with 60 Vbeta and 13 Jbeta primers. Authors' data handling: As a later analysis found, there were 70 million to 80 million unique TCR beta chains, of which roughly 11 million were shared. The data were produced by immunoSEQ multiplex PCR, yet TCRdb's version contains in-frame clones alone and is incomplete. D and trimming were read from the DNA, whereas the V and J calls and clone size are those reported in that table. The table has about 180,000 clones, under 85% seen once. Germline assignment: CDR1 MNHEY and CDR2 SVGAGI. This CDR3 has 14 residues. Germline trimming cut 0 bases from V and 6 bases from J; bases unmatched to any gene: 3.

The sequencing input was PBMCs. J is TRBJ1-2 and V is TRBV6-5; 8 bases fit TRBD1. The TCR comes from a male donor in good health and CMV-seronegative. CDR3: CASSYSSTGDGYTF. DNA for the CDR3: TGTGCCAGCAGTTACTCGTCGACAGGGGATGGCTACACCTTC.